This is a list of T cell receptor beta chains from one sample in a study of blood T cells in healthy people across ages. TCRdb analysed the 5' RACE reads with MiXCR anew, one entry per CDR3 protein. This table has about 780,000 distinct CDR3 sequences, 46% appearing once. The sequencing sample was made of blood. These TCRs come from a man at least 80 years old in good health. The CDR3 runs from the conserved cysteine through the conserved F or W. D genes are given only for firm matches. The size of a clone is reported for some rows only, either as once, few or many, or as a class for expanded clones.

>17|-|TRBV4-1|TRBJ2-1|-
CASSQQSGSTDYNEQFF
TGCGCCAGCAGCCAGCAATCAGGGTCTACAGATTACAATGAGCAGTTCTTC
>14|-|TRBV20-1|TRBJ2-5|many
CSASYRVGGEAQYF
TGCAGTGCTAGCTACAGGGTGGGGGGTGAGGCCCAGTACTTC
>14|-|TRBV5-5|TRBJ1-2|-
CASSFGQTGGGYTF
TGTGCCAGCAGCTTTGGACAGACCGGGGGGGGCTACACCTTC
>13|-|TRBV27|TRBJ2-7|-
CASSFGGRNEQYF
TGTGCCAGCAGTTTTGGCGGACGGAATGAGCAGTACTTC
>15|TRBD2|TRBV2|TRBJ2-5|-
CASDPGGSRNSEQYF
TGTGCCAGCGACCCTGGCGGGAGTAGGAACAGTGAGCAGTACTTC
>16|-|TRBV27|TRBJ2-5|-
CASSFHRGQGQREQYF
TGTGCCAGCAGTTTTCATCGGGGACAGGGCCAGCGGGAGCAGTACTTC
>15|TRBD2|TRBV7-9|TRBJ2-3|many
CASSSAGGALNTQYF
TGTGCCAGCAGCTCCGCGGGGGGGGCGCTGAATACGCAGTATTTT
>14|-|TRBV2|TRBJ2-5|-
CASSDLSQGKTQYF
TGTGCCAGCAGTGATCTTAGCCAGGGAAAGACCCAGTACTTC
>15|TRBD2|TRBV20-1|TRBJ2-3|-
CSARETSGRINTQYF
TGCAGTGCTAGGGAGACTAGCGGGAGGATAAATACGCAGTATTTT
>17|TRBD1|TRBV28|TRBJ1-4|-
CASSSHDRVRWDEKLFF
TGTGCCAGCAGTTCGCACGACAGGGTCCGGTGGGATGAAAAACTGTTTTTT
>13|-|TRBV20-1|TRBJ1-1|-
CSARRSVGSEAFF
TGCAGTGCTAGGAGAAGCGTCGGGTCTGAAGCTTTCTTT
>17|TRBD1|TRBV6-6|TRBJ2-3|many
CASRQTRDRGSADTQYF
TGTGCCAGCAGACAAACCCGGGACAGGGGATCGGCAGATACGCAGTATTTT
>15|TRBD2|TRBV5-6|TRBJ2-1|few
CASSSRLASYNEQFF
TGTGCCAGCAGCTCCCGACTAGCTTCTTACAATGAGCAGTTCTTC
>14|TRBD1|TRBV4-3|TRBJ1-6|-
CASSQVRGDSPLHF
TGCGCCAGCAGCCAAGTCAGGGGGGATTCACCCCTCCACTTT
>15|TRBD2|TRBV2|TRBJ2-3|-
CASTETSGGSDTQYF
TGTGCCAGCACGGAGACTAGCGGGGGTTCAGATACGCAGTATTTT
>14|TRBD2|TRBV6-2/TRBV6-3|TRBJ2-7|-
CTSRQAGGPNEQYF
TGTACCAGCAGACAAGCGGGAGGGCCCAACGAGCAGTACTTC
>13|-|TRBV6-1|TRBJ2-7|-
CASRLGGGYEQYF
TGTGCCAGCCGCCTGGGGGGTGGCTACGAGCAGTACTTC
>11|-|TRBV29-1|TRBJ2-7|few
CSVGEIYEQYF
TGCAGCGTTGGTGAGATCTACGAGCAGTACTTC
>18|TRBD2|TRBV12-3/TRBV12-4|TRBJ2-3|-
CASSGTSGRAGSADTQYF
TGTGCCAGCAGTGGGACTAGCGGGAGGGCCGGGAGCGCCGATACGCAGTATTTT
>13|-|TRBV6-2/TRBV6-3|TRBJ2-4|-
CASSVGDFLEQYF
TGTGCCAGCAGCGTCGGGGACTTCTTAGAGCAGTACTTC
>14|-|TRBV27|TRBJ2-5|-
CASSFSELRETQYF
TGTGCCAGCAGTTTCTCTGAGCTTCGAGAGACCCAGTACTTC
>16|-|TRBV6-5|TRBJ2-7|few
CASSPSRGNQAYEQYF
TGTGCCAGCAGTCCTAGCCGCGGGAACCAGGCCTACGAGCAGTACTTC